Below, 32 T cell receptor beta chains from the same sample are listed, as sequenced in a study of neoadjuvant anti-PD-1 for oral cavity cancer (dated by TCRdb to the early 2020s). Receptor libraries were prepared by the immunoSEQ multiplex PCR assay. TCRdb limited this immuneACCESS table to in-frame rearrangements with V and J called. A share of clones is missing; checked studies link under half to unresolved V genes, and the rest is unexplained. This sample lists tens of thousands of clones; roughly a quarter were detected once. Roughly 16% of the sample comes from the top ten. The time point label of this sample denotes: after neoadjuvant nivolumab, at surgical resection. The starting material was tumor tissue, obtained after nivolumab (anti-PD-1) treatment. These receptors were obtained from a person aged 40-85 years with oral cavity squamous cell carcinoma.

This chain links TRBV29-1 with TRBJ1-1; 7 nucleotides match TRBD1. V gave up 6 bases and J gave up 1 base; unmatched junction bases: 5. The CDR3 runs to 13 residues. CDR1 and CDR2 from the germline V gene are SQVTM and ANQGSEA. This CDR3 reads CSVARDRNTEAFF. The DNA of the CDR3 is TGCAGCGTAGCTCGGGACAGGAACACTGAAGCTTTCTTT.

V and J are TRBV9 and TRBJ2-1, with 8 bases that match TRBD1. Germline CDR1 and CDR2: SGDLS and YYNGEE. J was trimmed by 7 bases and V by 4 bases; bases with no gene match: 7. CDR3 length: 14 amino acids. The CDR3, as DNA: TGTGCCAGCAGCCTCACGGACAGGGCAAATGAGCAGTTCTTC. It is translated as CASSLTDRANEQFF.

In this sample, this clone turned up a few times. The V gene is TRBV9, the J gene TRBJ2-3, with a possible D match to TRBD2 (6 bases). This CDR3 is 14 amino acids long. Germline V CDR1 and CDR2: SGDLS, YYNGEE. With 4 bases removed from V and 0 bases from J, the gap between germline ends came to 9 bases. This CDR3 is CASSFGTSTDTQYF. The CDR3 bases are TGTGCCAGCAGCTTCGGGACTAGCACAGATACGCAGTATTTT. Filled out from reference TRBV9 and TRBJ2-3, the complete variable domain reads DSGVTQTPKHLITATGQRVTLRCSPRSGDLSVYWYQQSLDQGLQFLIQYYNGEERAKGNILERFSAQQFPDLHSELNLSSLELGDSALYFCASSFGTSTDTQYFGPGTRLTVL.

The CDR3 spells CASSLAVPIRGLGWTEAFF. The CDR3 bases are TGTGCCAGCAGCTTAGCGGTCCCCATCAGGGGTCTCGGTTGGACTGAAGCTTTCTTT. The J gene is TRBJ1-1, the V gene TRBV13, with D perhaps matching TRBD1 (6 bases). Trimming stripped 1 base from V and 5 bases from J, with 26 bases between. Germline-derived CDR1 and CDR2 are PRHDT and FYEKMQ (reference sequence). CDR3 size: 19 residues.

A word on this clone: This likely came from a read error, as a far larger clone is one base away. The chain uses TRBV5-1 and TRBJ1-5; a possible D gene is TRBD1 (5 bases). The CDR3 sequence is 13 residues long. The germline V gene encodes CDR1 SGHRS and CDR2 YFSETQ. CDR3 loop: CARSLGGDQPQHF. The DNA for the CDR3 is TGCGCCCGCAGCTTGGGGGGGGATCAGCCCCAGCATTTT. The variable domain in full, with the rest retrieved from reference TRBV5-1 and TRBJ1-5, is KAGVTQTPRYLIKTRGQQVTLSCSPISGHRSVSWYQQTPGQGLQFLFEYFSETQRNKGNFPGRFSGRQFSNSRSEMNVSTLELGDSALYLCARSLGGDQPQHFGDGTRLSIL.

This chain links TRBV7-2 with TRBJ2-5; D is ambiguous. The CDR3 is 11 residues long. V lost 3 bases to trimming and J lost 4 bases, with 3 bases between them. Germline CDR1 reads SGHTA; CDR2 reads FQGNSA. CDR3 protein: CASSFAETQYF. DNA for the CDR3: TGTGCCAGCAGCTTCGCAGAGACCCAGTACTTC.

The chain uses TRBV10-2 and TRBJ1-2; D unclear. CDR3 length: 18 amino acids. Between the trimmed V and J ends, which lost 4 bases and 3 bases, there was a span of 24 bases. Germline V lookup: CDR1 WSHSY, CDR2 SAAADI. CDR3: CASSGNYAESRADYGYTF. The CDR3 DNA sequence: TGCGCCAGCAGTGGCAACTACGCAGAGTCCAGAGCGGACTATGGCTACACCTTC.

There are a few counts of this clone. The rearrangement links TRBV6-6 to TRBJ1-5, with 8 bases that match TRBD1. This CDR3 is 15 amino acids long. The V gene's germline CDR1 is MNHNY and CDR2 SVGAGI (reference sequence). The ends lost 8 bases at V and 6 bases at J; junction bases unmatched: 12. In DNA form, the CDR3 reads TGTGCCAGCGCCGTACGAACAGGGGGAATTCAGCCCCAGCATTTT. Protein product: CASAVRTGGIQPQHF.

For the CDR3, the DNA is TGTGCCAGCAGTTACTCCCGGTATGAAGCTTTCTTT. This encodes CASSYSRYEAFF. The chain employs TRBV6-5 and TRBJ1-1; D ambiguous. This CDR3 spans 12 amino acids. V lost 0 bases and J lost 7, with 6 bases in between. CDR1 and CDR2 from the germline V gene are MNHEY and SVGAGI.

V usage is TRBV13 and J usage is TRBJ1-5; D remains unclear. CDR1 and CDR2 (germline): PRHDT, FYEKMQ (reference sequence). There are 14 residues in the CDR3. Trimming took 4 bases from V and 0 from J, leaving 7 bases between them. The CDR3 is CASSSGDSNQPQHF. In DNA, the CDR3 is TGTGCCAGCAGCTCGGGTGATAGCAATCAGCCCCAGCATTTT.

This clone was recorded many times. This chain connects TRBV6-1 to TRBJ2-1, with 11 bases matching TRBD2. This CDR3 region has 14 residues. CDR1 and CDR2 from the germline V gene are MNHNS and SASEGT. The V and J ends lost 9 bases and 9 bases, in that order; junction bases with no gene match: 10. The CDR3: CASRLAGGKTEQFF. CDR3 nucleotide sequence: TGTGCCAGTAGGCTAGCGGGAGGAAAGACTGAGCAGTTCTTC.

By share, this clone counts as medium-sized. The chain has TRBV7-9 and TRBJ2-7; D unresolved. The CDR3 contains 11 residues. CDR1 is SEHNR and CDR2 is FQNEAQ in the germline V gene (reference sequence). Between the trimmed V and J ends, which lost 1 base and 5 bases, there was a span of 3 bases. In nucleotides, the CDR3 is TGTGCCAGCAGCTTAGAGGACGAGCAGTACTTC. This gives the protein CASSLEDEQYF.

This clone was counted only a few times. This rearrangement joins TRBV29-1 to TRBJ1-2; 9 nucleotides align to TRBD1. Germline V gene data show CDR1 as SQVTM and CDR2 as ANQGSEA. The trim removed 7 bases at V and 7 bases at J, leaving 10 bases unmatched. The CDR3 loop spans 13 amino acids. The CDR3 protein is CSGSSGTGSGYTF. CDR3 nucleotide sequence: TGCAGCGGGTCCTCCGGGACAGGGAGTGGCTACACCTTC.

The chain uses TRBV4-2 and TRBJ2-5, with TRBD2 matching 7 bases. Germline CDR1 is LGHNA and CDR2 is YNFKEQ. This CDR3 contains 15 residues. J lost 3 bases, V lost 2 bases, and 6 bases had no gene match. The CDR3 here is CASSQYSGREETQYF. CDR3 nucleotides: TGTGCCAGCAGCCAATATAGCGGGCGAGAAGAGACCCAGTACTTC.

This clone was recorded only once. The CDR3 DNA follows: TGTGCCAGCAGCGTAGGGGTAGCGGGAGGGTCCCTTGAGCAGTTCTTC. This translates into CASSVGVAGGSLEQFF. The chain couples TRBV9 to TRBJ2-1; 11 bases are shared with TRBD2. CDR1 is SGDLS, CDR2 YYNGEE, per germline. The CDR3 consists of 16 residues. J was trimmed by 9 bases and V by 0 bases; bases with no gene match: 8.

This clone was counted only a few times. The CDR3 bases are TGTGCCAGCAGCTTGGGAGACCCCCTTAGGTTCTTT. Its protein is CASSLGDPLRFF. V and J are TRBV11-1 and TRBJ1-1, with no clear D. From germline, CDR1 is SGHAT and CDR2 FQDESV (reference sequence). The CDR3 consists of 12 residues. V lost 3 bases and J 14 bases, leaving 16 bases between the germline ends.

This clone was observed once. The chain recombines TRBV5-1 with TRBJ2-1; D possibly corresponds to TRBD2 (5 bases). The CDR3 loop spans 14 amino acids. V gave up 4 bases and J gave up 7 bases, with 15 bases separating them. CDR1 and CDR2 (germline): SGHRS, YFSETQ. The CDR3 loop is CASSQDSARNEQFF. The CDR3 nucleotides read TGCGCCAGCAGCCAGGACTCAGCGAGGAATGAGCAGTTCTTC.

The V gene is TRBV9, the J gene TRBJ2-1; 12 positions agree with TRBD2. The V gene's germline CDR1 is SGDLS and CDR2 YYNGEE. The CDR3 runs to 16 residues. V lost 2 bases to trimming and J lost 5 bases; unmatched junction nucleotides: 5. The CDR3 nucleotides are TGTGCCAGCAGCGTCGGGACTAGCGGGTTTCACAATGAGCAGTTCTTC. Its translation is CASSVGTSGFHNEQFF.

This clone was counted ten times or more. The CDR3 nucleotides read TGTGCCAGCAGCCAAGATCAGGCCGGCGCATCCAACTATGGCTACACCTTC. It yields the protein CASSQDQAGASNYGYTF. The chain carries TRBV4-2 and TRBJ1-2, with no clear D. Trimming stripped 0 bases from V and 2 bases from J, with 16 bases between. Germline V CDR1 and CDR2: LGHNA, YNFKEQ. This CDR3 contains 17 residues.

This clone was seen a few times. The chain uses TRBV13 and TRBJ2-7, with D perhaps given as TRBD1 or TRBD2 (7 bases each). Trimming cost V 4 bases and J 4 bases, with 17 bases left between them. The length of the CDR3 is 15 residues. Germline assignment: CDR1 PRHDT and CDR2 FYEKMQ (reference sequence). CDR3 coding DNA: TGTGCCAGCAGCTCCCAGACAGGGAGGGATTACGAGCAGTACTTC. Translating gives CASSSQTGRDYEQYF. Together with reference TRBV13 and TRBJ2-7, the CDR3 gives the full variable domain: AAGVIQSPRHLIKEKRETATLKCYPIPRHDTVYWYQQGPGQDPQFLISFYEKMQSDKGSIPDRFSAQQFSDYHSELNMSSLELGDSALYFCASSSQTGRDYEQYFGPGTRLTVT.

In its sample, this clone was seen a few times. V is TRBV10-1 and J is TRBJ1-1; no reliable D call. There are 13 residues in the CDR3. The germline V and J ends were trimmed by 3 bases and 7 bases, with 12 bases remaining between them. Germline CDR1 WNHNN, CDR2 SYGVQD (reference sequence). The CDR3 sequence: CASSDSGRREAFF. The CDR3 coding sequence is TGCGCCAGCAGTGATTCGGGCAGACGTGAAGCTTTCTTT.

This clone was seen a few times. The chain recombines TRBV5-4 with TRBJ2-5; D is ambiguous. The CDR3 contains 14 residues. Germline assignment: CDR1 SGHNT and CDR2 YYREEE (reference sequence). The ends were cut back, 3 bases at V and 1 base at J, with 10 bases in the middle. For the CDR3, the DNA is TGTGCCAGCAGCTATAGACAAATCCAAGAGACCCAGTACTTC. Residues: CASSYRQIQETQYF.

The rearrangement joins TRBV11-2 to TRBJ1-2; possibly TRBD1 for D (6 bases). Looked up from germline, CDR1 is SGHAT and CDR2 is FQNNGV. The CDR3 runs to 15 residues. The V and J ends lost 6 bases and 2 bases respectively, with 16 bases between them. CDR3 loop: CASSRMGQGNYGYTF. In DNA, the CDR3 is TGTGCCAGCAGTCGTATGGGGCAGGGGAACTATGGCTACACCTTC.

The V call is TRBV28, the J call TRBJ2-1; D gene unclear. Germline assignment: CDR1 MDHEN and CDR2 SYDVKM. This CDR3 contains 15 residues. Trimming took off 6 bases at V and 1 base at J, with 13 bases between the two ends. CDR3 sequence: CASRSLPNSYNEQFF. In DNA form, the CDR3 reads TGTGCCAGCAGGTCACTACCAAATTCCTACAATGAGCAGTTCTTC.

This rearrangement joins TRBV7-3 to TRBJ2-1; 9 positions match TRBD1. J gave up 6 bases and V 6 bases, and 9 bases lay outside the gene matches. Germline V lookup: CDR1 SGHTA, CDR2 FQGTGA. This CDR3 contains 15 residues. The CDR3 DNA reads as TGTGCCAGCAGTCACGCCGGGACAGGGCGCAATGAGCAGTTCTTC. It is translated as CASSHAGTGRNEQFF.

The V gene is TRBV9, the J gene TRBJ2-7; TRBD2 matches 9 bases. V trimming: 0 bases; J trimming: 5 bases; junction bases outside the gene matches: 6. This CDR3 comprises 15 residues. Germline-derived CDR1 and CDR2 are SGDLS and YYNGEE. This chain's CDR3 is CASSVGVAGADEQYF. The DNA of the CDR3 is TGTGCCAGCAGCGTAGGAGTAGCGGGAGCAGACGAGCAGTACTTC.

There are a few counts of this clone. The V and J genes are TRBV7-8 and TRBJ2-3; D call uncertain. This CDR3 region has 12 residues. V was trimmed by 5 bases and J by 6 bases, leaving 9 bases between them. Germline V gene data show CDR1 as SGHVS and CDR2 as FQNEAQ. CDR3 amino acids: CASSARRDTQYF. In DNA, the CDR3 is TGTGCCAGCAGCGCCAGGCGTGATACGCAGTATTTT.

This rearrangement joins TRBV7-2 to TRBJ1-2, with 7 bases aligning to TRBD1. Germline trimming cut 4 bases from V and 2 bases from J; bases unmatched to any gene: 1. In germline, CDR1 is SGHTA, CDR2 FQGNSA. The CDR3 is made up of 13 amino acids. DNA for the CDR3: TGTGCCAGCAGCTCACAGGGGAACTATGGCTACACCTTC. It translates to CASSSQGNYGYTF.

The V gene is TRBV30, the J gene TRBJ1-1; the match to TRBD1 covers 7 bases. Germline-derived CDR1 and CDR2 are GTSNPN and SVGIG (reference sequence). J gave up 4 bases and V 4 bases, and 6 bases lay outside the gene matches. The CDR3 extends over 13 amino acids. In DNA form, the CDR3 reads TGTGCCTGGACAGGGGGTTCTGGCACTGAAGCTTTCTTT. Its protein is CAWTGGSGTEAFF.

The rearrangement uses TRBV11-2 and TRBJ1-6; possible D gene TRBD1, 6 bases. CDR1 is SGHAT, CDR2 FQNNGV, per germline. The CDR3 is made up of 14 amino acids. V was trimmed by 8 bases and J by 6 bases, leaving 14 bases between them. The CDR3 bases are TGTGCCAGCCAGGGGATGGTGCTTAATTCACCCCTCCACTTT. It yields the protein CASQGMVLNSPLHF.

This clone was recorded a few times. The chain links TRBV2 to TRBJ1-3, with TRBD1 matching over 9 bases. The CDR3 extends over 12 amino acids. Germline V CDR1 and CDR2: SNHLY, FYNNEI. Germline trimming cut 8 bases from V and 8 bases from J; bases unmatched to any gene: 4. CDR3 in DNA: TGTGCCAGCCAGGACAGGGGAGACACCATATATTTT. It codes for CASQDRGDTIYF.

V and J are TRBV6-4 and TRBJ2-3, with D possibly TRBD2 on 6 matching bases. Germline CDR1 and CDR2: MRHNA and SNTAGT. This CDR3 has 15 residues. Trimming shortened V by 1 base and J by 0 bases, and 8 bases separated the two germline ends. The CDR3 sequence is CASSDLAGSTDTQYF. The CDR3 nucleotides read TGTGCCAGCAGTGACTTGGCGGGGAGCACAGATACGCAGTATTTT.